Listed below are T cell receptor beta chains from one sample, sequenced in a study of blood T cells in healthy people across ages. TCRdb analysed the 5' RACE reads with MiXCR anew, one entry per CDR3 protein. The sample lists about 1.6 million distinct CDR3 sequences; roughly a third were seen once. Sample: blood. These receptors came from a woman younger than 45 in good health. CDR3s include the opening cysteine and the closing phenylalanine or tryptophan. The D gene is left open where the match is weak. Clone size, where shown, is once, few, many, or a class for clones that have expanded.

v_call	j_call	clone_size	d_call	cdr3_aa	cdr3_nt
TRBV7-2	TRBJ1-1	.	TRBD1	CASSLGTGGKRTEAFF	TGTGCCAGCAGCCTAGGGACAGGGGGCAAGAGAACTGAAGCTTTCTTT
TRBV28	TRBJ2-5	.	TRBD1	CASRWTGQETQYF	TGTGCCAGCAGGTGGACAGGGCAAGAGACCCAGTACTTC
TRBV20-1	TRBJ2-3	few	TRBD2	CSEGGGRKDTQYF	TGCAGTGAGGGAGGCGGGAGAAAAGATACGCAGTATTTT
TRBV30	TRBJ1-1	few	.	CALLGDEEEAFF	TGTGCCTTGCTTGGGGACGAGGAGGAAGCTTTCTTT
TRBV7-9	TRBJ2-7	.	.	CASSLGAQGLGEQYF	TGTGCCAGCAGCTTAGGGGCACAGGGACTCGGCGAGCAGTACTTC
TRBV20-1	TRBJ2-3	.	.	CSAREAQGRLATDTQYF	TGCAGTGCTAGAGAGGCCCAGGGGCGGCTAGCCACAGATACGCAGTATTTT
TRBV20-1	TRBJ1-1	few	TRBD1	CSANAGGIDTEAFF	TGCAGTGCTAACGCAGGGGGCATAGACACTGAAGCTTTCTTT
TRBV12-3/TRBV12-4	TRBJ1-1	.	.	CASSPGLFTEAFF	TGTGCCAGCAGTCCAGGACTTTTCACTGAAGCTTTCTTT
TRBV6-5	TRBJ2-5	few	.	CASSYWTVEETQYF	TGTGCCAGCAGTTACTGGACAGTAGAAGAGACCCAGTACTTC
TRBV4-1	TRBJ2-5	.	.	CASSQDQRHQETQYF	TGCGCCAGCAGCCAAGATCAACGGCACCAAGAGACCCAGTACTTC
TRBV28	TRBJ2-2	.	.	CATLNTGELFF	TGTGCCACCCTTAACACCGGGGAGCTGTTTTTT
TRBV18	TRBJ1-2	.	.	CASSQEQGLRGYTF	TGTGCCAGCTCACAGGAACAGGGACTTCGAGGCTACACCTTC
TRBV7-2	TRBJ1-4	few	.	CASSVTGQRGEKLFF	TGTGCCAGCAGCGTGACCGGACAGCGCGGAGAAAAACTGTTTTTT
TRBV27	TRBJ2-2	.	.	CASGKGTNTGELFF	TGTGCCAGCGGGAAAGGGACAAACACCGGGGAGCTGTTTTTT
TRBV10-1	TRBJ2-1	.	TRBD1	CASTRTGEVSYNEQFF	TGCGCCAGCACCCGGACAGGGGAGGTTTCCTACAATGAGCAGTTCTTC
TRBV29-1	TRBJ1-1	.	.	CSAPIGGSGTEAFF	TGCAGCGCTCCCATCGGGGGTTCGGGCACTGAAGCTTTCTTT
TRBV5-4	TRBJ2-7	.	TRBD2	CASSPPTSGSPSEQYF	TGTGCCAGCAGCCCTCCGACTAGCGGGAGTCCCTCCGAGCAGTACTTC